The 12 T cell receptor beta chains given below trace back to one sample, sequenced in a study of cytomegalovirus exposure and HLA in healthy donors. With 60 Vbeta and 13 Jbeta primers, the PCR was carried out. The assay was immunoSEQ multiplex PCR, and TCRdb's table has in-frame clones only and misses some. The sample carries approximately 220,000 clones, roughly 80% recorded once. The material sequenced was PBMCs. The receptors here all came from a girl aged 2 to 9 in good health and CMV-seronegative.

J is TRBJ1-1 and V is TRBV10-3, with 7 bases matching TRBD1. V trimming: 6 bases; J trimming: 7 bases; junction bases outside the gene matches: 17. In germline, CDR1 is ENHRY, CDR2 SYGVKD. CDR3 size: 16 residues. CDR3 nucleotides: TGTGCCATCAGAGATTCACCGGGACAGAGTTTGAATGAAGCTTTCTTT. Its translation is CAIRDSPGQSLNEAFF.

The chain combines TRBV19 with TRBJ1-2, with TRBD1 as a possible D gene (5 bases). The CDR3 runs to 14 residues. Trimming cost V 3 bases and J 8 bases, with 16 bases left between them. Per the germline V gene, CDR1 is LNHDA and CDR2 is SQIVND (reference sequence). CDR3 sequence: CASSISGQGIGYTF. As DNA, the CDR3 is TGTGCCAGTAGTATTTCAGGGCAAGGGATCGGCTACACCTTC.

The chain is built from TRBV11-2 and TRBJ2-2; the match to TRBD1 covers 7 bases. Germline assignment: CDR1 SGHAT and CDR2 FQNNGV. The CDR3 covers 15 residues. Trimming cost V 2 bases and J 2 bases; bases outside gene matches: 2. The CDR3 DNA reads TGTGCCAGCAGCTTAAACAGGGGAAACACCGGGGAGCTGTTTTTT. Translating gives CASSLNRGNTGELFF.

The V and J genes are TRBV5-1 and TRBJ2-5; 7 nucleotides align to TRBD2. This CDR3 region has 14 residues. Germline V gene sequence: CDR1 SGHRS, CDR2 YFSETQ. The V gene end was trimmed by 6 bases and the J gene end by 2 bases; junction bases not matched to a gene: 7. The CDR3 DNA follows: TGCGCCAGCACGTCGGGAGGAACACAAGAGACCCAGTACTTC. As protein: CASTSGGTQETQYF.

The CDR3 coding sequence is TGCGCCAGCCGGTCCGACAGGAACACTGAAGCTTTCTTT. Protein product: CASRSDRNTEAFF. The chain uses TRBV10-1 and TRBJ1-1; D may be TRBD1 (5 bases). The length of the CDR3 is 13 residues. CDR1 and CDR2 from the germline V gene are WNHNN and SYGVQD (reference sequence). Trimming took 8 bases from V and 1 from J, leaving 11 bases between them.

V gene TRBV5-4 combines with J gene TRBJ2-3; D possibly corresponds to TRBD2 (5 bases). CDR3 size: 13 residues. V lost 0 bases and J 4 bases, leaving 6 bases between the germline ends. The V gene's germline CDR1 is SGHNT and CDR2 YYREEE (reference sequence). CDR3 amino acids: CASSLELADTQYF. DNA of the CDR3: TGTGCCAGCAGCTTGGAACTAGCAGATACGCAGTATTTT. The variable domain in full, with the rest retrieved from reference TRBV5-4 and TRBJ2-3, is ETGVTQSPTHLIKTRGQQVTLRCSSQSGHNTVSWYQQALGQGPQFIFQYYREEENGRGNFPPRFSGLQFPNYSSELNVNALELDDSALYLCASSLELADTQYFGPGTRLTVL.

J is TRBJ2-7 and V is TRBV2, with 8 bases matching TRBD1. CDR3 length: 14 residues. Germline lookup yields CDR1 SNHLY and CDR2 FYNNEI. Germline trimming cut 11 bases from V and 3 bases from J; bases unmatched to any gene: 12. CDR3 amino acids: CAGGSGTGNYEQYF. CDR3 coding DNA: TGTGCCGGGGGTTCCGGGACAGGCAACTACGAGCAGTACTTC.

The chain's CDR3 is CSVERSNEQFF. The DNA of the CDR3 is TGCAGCGTTGAAAGGAGCAATGAGCAGTTCTTC. The chain carries TRBV29-1 and TRBJ2-1; D not resolved. This CDR3 spans 11 amino acids. Trimming took 2 bases from V and 6 from J, leaving 5 bases between them. Per germline, CDR1 SQVTM and CDR2 ANQGSEA.

The gene calls are TRBV5-1 and TRBJ2-5, with a possible D match to TRBD1 (5 bases). The CDR3 extends over 13 amino acids. Trimming pared 3 bases from V and 5 bases from J, leaving 11 bases between. Germline CDR1 and CDR2: SGHRS and YFSETQ. CDR3 DNA: TGCGCCAGCAGCTGGGGCCAGGGTGAGACCCAGTACTTC. It encodes CASSWGQGETQYF.

The chain combines TRBV2 with TRBJ2-7; possibly TRBD1 for D (6 bases). The CDR3 contains 15 residues. CDR1 is SNHLY, CDR2 FYNNEI, per germline. Trimming removed 6 bases at V and 4 bases at J, with 19 bases between. As DNA, the CDR3 is TGTGCCAGCAGAGCAACAGGGTATATGAAATACGAGCAGTACTTC. Protein product: CASRATGYMKYEQYF.

This chain uses TRBV9 with TRBJ1-6; 9 nucleotides match TRBD1. Germline CDR1 reads SGDLS; CDR2 reads YYNGEE. CDR3 length equals 14 residues. After removal of 3 bases from V and 10 bases from J, the junction contained 5 bases not matched to a gene. CDR3 amino acids: CASSDGTGYSPLHF. Here the CDR3 DNA reads TGTGCCAGCAGCGATGGGACAGGGTACTCACCCCTCCACTTT.

The chain carries TRBV12-2 and TRBJ1-1; the DNA was not compared with TRBD1, the D call given in the table. TRBV12-2 is a listed pseudogene. CDR3 length: 14 residues. CDR3 nucleotides: TGTGCAAGTCGCCCTAGGGGCAGGAACACTGAAGCTTTCTTT. The encoded protein is CASRPRGRNTEAFF.